This TCR beta chain was captured by sequencing in a study of T cell changes during pregnancy in multiple sclerosis. Trimming took 4 bases from V and 3 from J, leaving 10 bases between them. The CDR3 is 14 amino acids. The germline CDR1 and CDR2 sequences are MRHNA and SNTAGT. Only in-frame clones appear in the TCRdb table, and some are missing; sequencing was by immunoSEQ multiplex PCR. The sample has 25,000 to 30,000 clones; approximately 81% are singletons. The sequenced sample was CD8+ T cells from peripheral blood mononuclear cells, obtained after pregnancy. The chain is built from TRBV6-4 and TRBJ2-1, with no clear D. The TCR was taken from a female donor with multiple sclerosis, enrolled in a pregnancy study. This CDR3 reads CASSAMGDYNEQFF. DNA for the CDR3: TGTGCCAGCAGTGCTATGGGCGACTACAATGAGCAGTTCTTC.